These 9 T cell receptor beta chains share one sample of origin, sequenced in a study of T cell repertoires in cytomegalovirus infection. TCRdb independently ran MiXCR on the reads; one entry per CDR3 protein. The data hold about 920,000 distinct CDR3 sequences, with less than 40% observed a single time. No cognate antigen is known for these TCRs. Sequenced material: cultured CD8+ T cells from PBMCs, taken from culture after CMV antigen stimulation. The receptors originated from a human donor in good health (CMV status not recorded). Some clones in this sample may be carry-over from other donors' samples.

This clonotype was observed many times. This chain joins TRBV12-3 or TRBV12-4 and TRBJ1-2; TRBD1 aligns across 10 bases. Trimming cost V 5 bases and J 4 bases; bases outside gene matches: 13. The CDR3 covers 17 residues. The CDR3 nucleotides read TGTGCCAGCAGTCCCTTAGACAGGGGGCAGAGGAGCTATGGCTACACCTTC. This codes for CASSPLDRGQRSYGYTF.

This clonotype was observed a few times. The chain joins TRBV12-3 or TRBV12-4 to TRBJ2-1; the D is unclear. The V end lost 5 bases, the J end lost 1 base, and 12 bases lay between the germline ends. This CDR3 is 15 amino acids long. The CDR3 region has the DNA TGTGCCAGCAGTCACCCCCCGGTATCCTACAATGAGCAGTTCTTC. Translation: CASSHPPVSYNEQFF.

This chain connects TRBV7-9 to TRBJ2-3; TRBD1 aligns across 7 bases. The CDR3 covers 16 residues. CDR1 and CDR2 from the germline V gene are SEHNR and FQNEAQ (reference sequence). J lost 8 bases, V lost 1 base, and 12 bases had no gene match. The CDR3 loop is CASSLVQAGGMFTQYF. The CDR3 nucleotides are TGTGCCAGCAGCTTAGTACAAGCAGGGGGTATGTTTACGCAGTATTTT.

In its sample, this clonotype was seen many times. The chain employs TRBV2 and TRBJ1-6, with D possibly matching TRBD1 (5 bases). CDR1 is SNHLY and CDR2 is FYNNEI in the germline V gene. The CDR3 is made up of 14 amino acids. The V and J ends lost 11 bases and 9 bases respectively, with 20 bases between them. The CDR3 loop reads CAGWGRVDGSPLHF. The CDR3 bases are TGTGCCGGATGGGGACGGGTGGATGGTTCACCCCTCCACTTT. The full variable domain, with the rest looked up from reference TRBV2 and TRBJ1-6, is EPEVTQTPSHQVTQMGQEVILRCVPISNHLYFYWYRQILGQKVEFLVSFYNNEISEKSEIFDDQFSVERPDGSNFTLKIRSTKLEDSAMYFCAGWGRVDGSPLHFGNGTRLTVT.

The CDR3 region has the DNA TGTGCCAGCAGCTTTACAGGGGCGGATTTTTCTGAAGCTTTCTTT. This sequence encodes CASSFTGADFSEAFF. V is TRBV7-6 and J is TRBJ1-1; 7 nucleotides align to TRBD1. The CDR3 covers 15 residues. Germline trimming cut 3 bases from V and 6 bases from J; bases unmatched to any gene: 10. The germline V gene has CDR1 SGHVS and CDR2 FNYEAQ. The variable domain in full, with the rest retrieved from reference TRBV7-6 and TRBJ1-1, is GAGVSQSPRYKVTKRGQDVALRCDPISGHVSLYWYRQALGQGPEFLTYFNYEAQQDKSGLPNDRFSAERPEGSISTLTIQRTEQRDSAMYRCASSFTGADFSEAFFGQGTRLTVV.

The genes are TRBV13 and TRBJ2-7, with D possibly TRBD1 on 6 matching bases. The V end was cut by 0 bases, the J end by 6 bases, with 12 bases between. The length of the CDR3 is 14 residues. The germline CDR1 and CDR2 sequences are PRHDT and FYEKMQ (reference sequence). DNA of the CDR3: TGTGCCAGCAGCTTAGGAGGGGGTACTGGCGAGCAGTACTTC. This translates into CASSLGGGTGEQYF.

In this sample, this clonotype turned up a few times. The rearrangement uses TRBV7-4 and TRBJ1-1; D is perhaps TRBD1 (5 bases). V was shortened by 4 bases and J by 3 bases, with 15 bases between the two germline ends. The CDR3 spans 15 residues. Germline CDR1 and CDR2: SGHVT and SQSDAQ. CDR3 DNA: TGTGCCAGCAGCTATGGACACTTGTCTTACACTGAAGCTTTCTTT. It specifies CASSYGHLSYTEAFF.

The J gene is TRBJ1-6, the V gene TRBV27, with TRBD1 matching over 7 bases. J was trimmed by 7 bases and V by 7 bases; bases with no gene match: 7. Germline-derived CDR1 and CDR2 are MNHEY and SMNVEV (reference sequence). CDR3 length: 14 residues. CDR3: CASKTGQQNSPLHF. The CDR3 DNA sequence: TGTGCCAGCAAGACGGGACAGCAAAATTCACCCCTCCACTTT.

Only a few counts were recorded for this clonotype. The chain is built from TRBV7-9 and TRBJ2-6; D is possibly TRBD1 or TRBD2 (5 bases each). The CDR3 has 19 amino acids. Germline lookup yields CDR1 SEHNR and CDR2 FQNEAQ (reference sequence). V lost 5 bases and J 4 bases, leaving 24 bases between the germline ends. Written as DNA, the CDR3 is TGTGCCAGCAGCCCTCCTTTCCCTGGCGAGGGGTCCGGGGCCAACGTCCTGACTTTC. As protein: CASSPPFPGEGSGANVLTF.